The 26 T cell receptor beta chains given below trace back to one sample, sequenced in a study of CD8+CD57+ T cells in acquired aplastic anemia. Sequencing was done on patients that had shown CD8+CD57+ cell expansion by flow cytometry. For CDR3 and TCR beta VDJ profiling, genomic DNA was the template used. A single record per CDR3 protein comes from TCRdb applying MiXCR to the reads. The table has around 430,000 distinct CDR3 sequences, roughly a third seen once. The material sequenced was sorted CD4+, CD8+, or CD8+CD57+ T cells (not recorded which) from PBMCs. Receptors originate from a human donor with aplastic anemia.

This clonotype occurred many times. The rearrangement uses TRBV24-1 and TRBJ2-3; unclear D gene. The length of the CDR3 is 12 residues. Per germline, CDR1 KGHDR and CDR2 SFDVKD. Trimming took off 3 bases at V and 5 bases at J, with 5 bases between the two ends. This chain's CDR3 is CATSDPRDTQYF. The CDR3 DNA sequence: TGTGCCACCAGTGATCCTAGAGATACGCAGTATTTT.

With respect to this clonotype: Germline is not matched at one junction end, which may reflect a read error. The chain couples TRBV10-1 to TRBJ2-5; 12 bases match TRBD2. The CDR3 length is 18 residues. Per germline, CDR1 WNHNN and CDR2 SYGVQD (reference sequence). In nucleotides, the CDR3 is TGTGCCAGCAGCCAAGAAGGGCTAGCGGGAGGGCCTTTGGAGACCCAGTACTTC. This codes for CASSQEGLAGGPLETQYF.

This clonotype has just a few counts. V is TRBV7-2 and J is TRBJ2-5; perhaps TRBD1 as D (5 bases). V was shortened by 2 bases and J by 1 base, with 11 bases between the two germline ends. CDR3 size: 15 residues. Germline V gene lookup returns CDR1 SGHTA and CDR2 FQGNSA. CDR3 in amino acids: CASSLSGSLQETQYF. DNA of the CDR3: TGTGCCAGCAGCTTATCAGGGTCCCTCCAAGAGACCCAGTACTTC.

This clonotype showed up just once. The chain recombines TRBV9 with TRBJ1-5; no clear D. The germline V and J ends were trimmed by 4 bases and 2 bases, with 13 bases remaining between them. This CDR3 comprises 15 residues. Germline-derived CDR1 and CDR2 are SGDLS and YYNGEE. CDR3 residues: CASSPGVPGNQPQHF. Written as DNA, the CDR3 is TGTGCCAGCAGCCCAGGTGTCCCGGGCAATCAGCCCCAGCATTTT.

The chain links TRBV20-1 to TRBJ2-1, with 13 bases matching TRBD2. Unmatched junction bases numbered 15, after V lost 0 bases and J lost 4 bases. CDR3 size: 20 residues. Germline CDR1 is DFQATT and CDR2 is SNEGSKA (reference sequence). The CDR3 DNA is TGCAGTGCTAGAGATCCGAAGGGACTAGCGGGGTCAAGGGCTTACAATGAGCAGTTCTTC. It is translated as CSARDPKGLAGSRAYNEQFF.

CDR3 sequence reads: CASSSGLAGNGELFF. The CDR3 region has the DNA TGTGCCAGCAGCTCTGGACTAGCGGGTAACGGGGAGCTGTTTTTT. The chain links TRBV7-2 to TRBJ2-2; 11 bases fit TRBD2. The germline gives CDR1 SGHTA, CDR2 FQGNSA. V was clipped by 4 bases and J by 7 bases; unmatched bases: 5. The CDR3 length is 15 residues.

The V and J genes are TRBV6-5 and TRBJ1-1; no clear D. The CDR3 length is 13 residues. The V end lost 2 bases, the J end lost 1 base, and 5 bases lay between the germline ends. Germline V gene lookup returns CDR1 MNHEY and CDR2 SVGAGI. CDR3 bases: TGTGCCAGCAGTTACGCTGGGAACACTGAAGCTTTCTTT. This sequence encodes CASSYAGNTEAFF.

The V and J genes are TRBV25-1 and TRBJ2-7, with D tentatively TRBD1 or TRBD2 (7 bases each). There are 12 residues in the CDR3. Between the trimmed V and J ends, which lost 5 bases and 6 bases, there was a span of 11 bases. Germline lookup yields CDR1 MGHDK and CDR2 SYGVNS. CDR3 in amino acids: CASSQGGLEQYF. The CDR3 DNA reads as TGTGCCAGCAGTCAGGGGGGGCTCGAGCAGTACTTC.

The chain employs TRBV19 and TRBJ1-2; TRBD1 matches at 9 bases. Germline lookup yields CDR1 LNHDA and CDR2 SQIVND (reference sequence). CDR3 size: 13 residues. The V and J ends lost 11 bases and 5 bases, in that order; junction bases with no gene match: 9. CDR3 residues: CAWSKGTGYGYTF. The CDR3 DNA reads TGTGCCTGGAGCAAGGGGACAGGGTATGGCTACACCTTC.

The gene calls are TRBV2 and TRBJ1-6; 8 bases are shared with TRBD1. V trimming: 5 bases; J trimming: 11 bases; junction bases outside the gene matches: 8. Germline V gene data show CDR1 as SNHLY and CDR2 as FYNNEI. The CDR3 sequence is 14 residues long. CDR3 region: CASSFQGAGPPLHF. The DNA for the CDR3 is TGTGCCAGCAGTTTTCAGGGGGCGGGTCCACCCCTCCACTTT.

This clonotype was seen ten or more times. CDR3 coding DNA: TGTGCCAGCAGCTCCGGGGGCACAGATACGCAGTATTTT. It is translated as CASSSGGTDTQYF. V usage is TRBV9 and J usage is TRBJ2-3; the D gene is possibly TRBD2 (5 bases). Deletions cut 4 bases from V and 1 base from J, with 7 bases between. The CDR3 loop spans 13 amino acids. Looked up from germline, CDR1 is SGDLS and CDR2 is YYNGEE.

This clonotype was observed a handful of times. This CDR3 reads CATAGIGETQYF. In DNA form, the CDR3 reads TGTGCCACCGCAGGGATAGGGGAGACCCAGTACTTC. The chain combines TRBV24-1 with TRBJ2-5; a weak D match, TRBD1 (5 bases). Germline CDR1 and CDR2: KGHDR and SFDVKD. The CDR3 extends over 12 amino acids. Deletions cut 9 bases from V and 5 bases from J, with 12 bases between.

V is TRBV10-3 and J is TRBJ2-5, with D possibly matching TRBD2 (6 bases). The V and J ends lost 7 bases and 5 bases respectively, with 11 bases between them. Looked up from germline, CDR1 is ENHRY and CDR2 is SYGVKD. The CDR3 consists of 12 residues. The CDR3 sequence: CAINQGGETQYF. CDR3 in DNA: TGTGCCATCAATCAGGGAGGTGAGACCCAGTACTTC.

This clonotype turned up a few times. CDR3 region: CASSQTGTGGFGYTF. In DNA, the CDR3 is TGCGCCAGCAGCCAAACCGGGACAGGGGGCTTTGGCTACACCTTC. The gene calls are TRBV4-1 and TRBJ1-2; 12 nucleotides align to TRBD1. Germline loops: CDR1 MGHRA, CDR2 YSYEKL. V was pared by 2 bases and J by 7 bases, with 5 bases of the junction left unmatched. CDR3 length equals 15 residues.

V and J are TRBV4-1 and TRBJ1-2; no firm D call. V was pared by 1 base and J by 5 bases, with 11 bases between. This CDR3 contains 14 residues. The V gene's germline CDR1 is MGHRA and CDR2 YSYEKL. The CDR3 nucleotides are TGCGCCAGCAGCCAAGGTCTGTGGGAGTATGGCTACACCTTC. As protein: CASSQGLWEYGYTF.

This clonotype showed up just a few times. The CDR3 coding sequence is TGTGCCTGGAGGACCGGGACACCGACCTACGAGCAGTACTTC. Its translation: CAWRTGTPTYEQYF. The chain uses TRBV19 and TRBJ2-7; TRBD1 is a possible D gene (6 bases). Germline V lookup: CDR1 LNHDA, CDR2 SQIVND (reference sequence). The V gene lost 11 bases and the J gene lost 2 bases, with 19 bases spanning the gap. The CDR3 spans 14 residues.

This clonotype was counted at least ten times. This chain joins TRBV15 and TRBJ2-3; no definite D call. The CDR3 is 15 amino acids. Deletions cut 0 bases from V and 8 bases from J, with 15 bases between. CDR1 and CDR2 from the germline V gene are LNHNV and YYDKDF (reference sequence). The CDR3 loop is CATSRDVGPPRTQYF. CDR3 in DNA: TGTGCCACCAGCAGAGATGTGGGTCCCCCCCGTACGCAGTATTTT.

This clonotype has a handful of counts. The rearrangement joins TRBV15 to TRBJ2-2, with D possibly being TRBD1 (5 bases). V lost 0 bases to trimming and J lost 1 base, with 9 bases between them. This CDR3 is 16 amino acids long. The germline V gene encodes CDR1 LNHNV and CDR2 YYDKDF (reference sequence). The CDR3: CATSRDGQGNTGELFF. CDR3 bases: TGTGCCACCAGCAGAGATGGCCAGGGGAACACCGGGGAGCTGTTTTTT.

The rearrangement links TRBV6-4 to TRBJ2-2; D not resolved. Trimming removed 6 bases from V and 7 bases from J, with 9 bases in between. The germline CDR1 and CDR2 sequences are MRHNA and SNTAGT. The CDR3 totals 12 residues. This CDR3 is CASRGPHGELFF. The CDR3 coding sequence is TGTGCCAGCAGAGGGCCACACGGGGAGCTGTTTTTT.

The table lists this clonotype with many counts. This chain links TRBV24-1 with TRBJ1-5; a weak D match, TRBD1 (6 bases). CDR1 and CDR2 (germline): KGHDR, SFDVKD. The V gene lost 5 bases and the J gene lost 5 bases, with 15 bases spanning the gap. The CDR3 consists of 15 residues. The chain's CDR3 is CATSALRAGDQPQHF. The CDR3 nucleotides read TGTGCCACCAGTGCCCTGCGGGCAGGGGATCAGCCCCAGCATTTT.

The table lists this clonotype with many counts. V is TRBV20-1 and J is TRBJ2-7; D remains ambiguous. The CDR3 sequence is 11 residues long. The germline V and J ends were trimmed by 3 bases and 4 bases, with 7 bases remaining between them. Per the germline V gene, CDR1 is DFQATT and CDR2 is SNEGSKA (reference sequence). The CDR3 protein is CSARYSYEQYF. The CDR3 region has the DNA TGCAGTGCTAGGTACAGTTACGAGCAGTACTTC.

This clonotype has a count of ten or more. The V call is TRBV11-1, the J call TRBJ2-7, with D tentatively TRBD2 (6 bases). Germline assignment: CDR1 SGHAT and CDR2 FQDESV (reference sequence). The V end was cut by 5 bases, the J end by 0 bases, with 17 bases between. This CDR3 comprises 16 residues. CDR3 protein: CASSANRDWGSYEQYF. The DNA of the CDR3 is TGTGCCAGCAGCGCGAACCGGGACTGGGGCTCCTACGAGCAGTACTTC.

This clonotype was seen a few times. The chain joins TRBV7-2 to TRBJ2-7; TRBD1 matches at 7 bases. This CDR3 is built from 13 residues. V was pared by 4 bases and J by 3 bases, with 3 bases of the junction left unmatched. The germline V gene has CDR1 SGHTA and CDR2 FQGNSA. The CDR3 region has the DNA TGTGCCAGCAGCTGGGCAGGGGGCTACGAGCAGTACTTC. Its translation is CASSWAGGYEQYF.

This clonotype was seen at least ten times. This sequence joins TRBV19 and TRBJ1-5; no definite D call. Looked up from germline, CDR1 is LNHDA and CDR2 is SQIVND (reference sequence). The CDR3 totals 12 residues. With 2 bases removed from V and 5 bases from J, the gap between germline ends came to 4 bases. CDR3 region: CASSIRDQPQHF. The CDR3 nucleotides read TGTGCCAGTAGTATACGGGATCAGCCCCAGCATTTT.

The chain recombines TRBV10-3 with TRBJ1-6; no clear D gene. The V and J ends lost 5 bases and 11 bases respectively, with 16 bases between them. CDR3 length: 14 amino acids. Germline-derived CDR1 and CDR2 are ENHRY and SYGVKD. CDR3 loop: CAISLQESRTPLHF. CDR3 DNA sequence: TGTGCCATCAGTCTCCAGGAATCTAGGACACCCCTCCACTTT.

In its sample, this clonotype was seen many times. This chain uses TRBV7-6 with TRBJ2-3; 9 bases match TRBD1. Trimming removed 4 bases from V and 2 bases from J; junction bases left unmatched: 4. Germline V lookup: CDR1 SGHVS, CDR2 FNYEAQ. This CDR3 has 15 amino acids. The CDR3: CASSSGQGYTDTQYF. In nucleotides, the CDR3 is TGTGCCAGCAGCTCGGGACAGGGTTACACAGATACGCAGTATTTT.